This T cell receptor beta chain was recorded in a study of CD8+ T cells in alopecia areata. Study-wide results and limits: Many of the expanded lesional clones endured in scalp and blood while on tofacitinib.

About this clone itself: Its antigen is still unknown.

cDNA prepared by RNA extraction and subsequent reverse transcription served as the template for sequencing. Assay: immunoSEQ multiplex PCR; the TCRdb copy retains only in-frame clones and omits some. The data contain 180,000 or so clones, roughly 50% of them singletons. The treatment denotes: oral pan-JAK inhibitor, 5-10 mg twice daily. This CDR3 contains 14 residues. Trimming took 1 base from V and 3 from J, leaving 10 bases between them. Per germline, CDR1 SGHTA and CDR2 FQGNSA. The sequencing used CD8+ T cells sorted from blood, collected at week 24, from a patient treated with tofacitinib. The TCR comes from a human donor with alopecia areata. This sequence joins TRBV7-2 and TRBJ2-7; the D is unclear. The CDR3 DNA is TGTGCCAGCAGCTTAGATCTGGGCTTCTACGAGCAGTACTTC. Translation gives CASSLDLGFYEQYF.